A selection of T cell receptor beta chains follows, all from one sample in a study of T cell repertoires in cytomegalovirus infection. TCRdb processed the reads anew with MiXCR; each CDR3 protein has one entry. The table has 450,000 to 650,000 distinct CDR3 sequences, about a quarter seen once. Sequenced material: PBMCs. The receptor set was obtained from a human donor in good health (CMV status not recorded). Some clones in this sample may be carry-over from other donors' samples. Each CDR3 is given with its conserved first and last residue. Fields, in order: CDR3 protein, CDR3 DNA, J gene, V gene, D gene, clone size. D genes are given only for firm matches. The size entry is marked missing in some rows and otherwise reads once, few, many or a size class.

CDR3aa: CAISESGRGNQPQHF
CDR3nt: TGTGCCATCAGTGAGTCTGGAAGAGGCAATCAGCCCCAGCATTTT
j_gene: TRBJ1-5
v_gene: TRBV10-3
d_gene: .
abundance: .

CDR3aa: CASSEGRNTEAFF
CDR3nt: TGTGCCAGCAGCGAGGGGCGGAACACTGAAGCTTTCTTT
j_gene: TRBJ1-1
v_gene: TRBV7-2
d_gene: .
abundance: many

CDR3aa: CASSSGTNQETQYF
CDR3nt: TGTGCCAGCAGCTCGGGGACCAACCAAGAGACCCAGTACTTC
j_gene: TRBJ2-5
v_gene: TRBV5-5
d_gene: .
abundance: few

CDR3aa: CASSLVGRMNTEAFF
CDR3nt: TGCGCCAGCAGCTTGGTTGGCAGAATGAACACTGAAGCTTTCTTT
j_gene: TRBJ1-1
v_gene: TRBV5-1
d_gene: .
abundance: .

CDR3aa: CASTRLPSGSSTDTQYF
CDR3nt: TGTGCCAGCACCCGACTCCCAAGCGGGAGTAGCACAGATACGCAGTATTTT
j_gene: TRBJ2-3
v_gene: TRBV7-8
d_gene: TRBD2
abundance: many

CDR3aa: CASSEYGVAFF
CDR3nt: TGTGCCAGCAGTGAATATGGGGTAGCTTTCTTT
j_gene: TRBJ1-1
v_gene: TRBV25-1
d_gene: .
abundance: few

CDR3aa: CASSVPGTGRFYNEQFF
CDR3nt: TGTGCCAGTAGTGTTCCCGGGACAGGGAGGTTCTACAATGAGCAGTTCTTC
j_gene: TRBJ2-1
v_gene: TRBV19
d_gene: TRBD1
abundance: .

CDR3aa: CASRGSGVQETQYF
CDR3nt: TGTGCCAGCAGGGGGTCGGGGGTCCAAGAGACCCAGTACTTC
j_gene: TRBJ2-5
v_gene: TRBV28
d_gene: .
abundance: few

CDR3aa: CASSIFGDSNQPQHF
CDR3nt: TGTGCCAGTAGTATATTTGGGGACAGTAATCAGCCCCAGCATTTT
j_gene: TRBJ1-5
v_gene: TRBV19
d_gene: TRBD1
abundance: .

CDR3aa: CATRKTGEDYGYTF
CDR3nt: TGTGCCACCAGGAAGACAGGGGAAGACTATGGCTACACCTTC
j_gene: TRBJ1-2
v_gene: TRBV24-1
d_gene: TRBD1
abundance: .

CDR3aa: CASSQGLAGGIREETQYF
CDR3nt: TGTGCTAGCAGCCAGGGACTAGCGGGAGGGATTAGAGAAGAGACCCAGTACTTC
j_gene: TRBJ2-5
v_gene: TRBV7-6
d_gene: TRBD2
abundance: many

CDR3aa: CSVEDLGQGTDTQYF
CDR3nt: TGCAGCGTTGAAGACCTCGGACAGGGCACAGATACGCAGTATTTT
j_gene: TRBJ2-3
v_gene: TRBV29-1
d_gene: TRBD1
abundance: .

CDR3aa: CAWSTVVMRAFF
CDR3nt: TGTGCCTGGAGTACTGTGGTCATGCGAGCTTTCTTT
j_gene: TRBJ1-1
v_gene: TRBV30
d_gene: .
abundance: .

CDR3aa: CASSSWDRNSNQPQHF
CDR3nt: TGTGCCAGCAGCTCCTGGGACAGGAATAGCAATCAGCCCCAGCATTTT
j_gene: TRBJ1-5
v_gene: TRBV7-8
d_gene: TRBD1
abundance: many

CDR3aa: CASSQGAPTGSSPLHF
CDR3nt: TGTGCCAGCAGCCAAGGCGCCCCGACAGGGAGTTCACCCCTCCACTTT
j_gene: TRBJ1-6
v_gene: TRBV4-2
d_gene: TRBD1
abundance: .

CDR3aa: CASSPQGALHEQYF
CDR3nt: TGTGCCAGCAGTCCCCAGGGGGCTCTCCACGAGCAGTACTTC
j_gene: TRBJ2-7
v_gene: TRBV27
d_gene: TRBD1
abundance: .

CDR3aa: CASSDGTTEAFF
CDR3nt: TGTGCCAGCAGCGATGGGACGACTGAAGCTTTCTTT
j_gene: TRBJ1-1
v_gene: TRBV7-9
d_gene: .
abundance: .

CDR3aa: CASSIGRGFYTGELFF
CDR3nt: TGTGCCAGTAGTATCGGCAGGGGCTTCTACACCGGGGAGCTGTTTTTT
j_gene: TRBJ2-2
v_gene: TRBV19
d_gene: .
abundance: .

CDR3aa: CASSIGMYTGELFF
CDR3nt: TGTGCCAGCAGTATCGGGATGTACACCGGGGAGCTGTTTTTT
j_gene: TRBJ2-2
v_gene: TRBV6-5
d_gene: .
abundance: .